This T cell receptor beta chain was sequenced in a study of radiation and T cells in renal cell carcinoma. Study-wide points: From baseline, blood top tumor clonotypes peaked at 2 weeks post-radiation.

The CDR3 is made up of 15 amino acids. Looked up from germline, CDR1 is MNHNY and CDR2 is SVGAGI (reference sequence). V shed 0 bases and J shed 4 bases, with 12 bases lying between them. This sample's time point: blood 2 weeks post-SBRT. Documented treatment: 15 Gy SBRT to primary tumor, nephrectomy 4 weeks later. Blood was sampled at baseline, 2 weeks and 4 weeks after SBRT. Only in-frame clones appear in the TCRdb table, and some are missing; sequencing was by immunoSEQ multiplex PCR. The repertoire holds about 130,000 clones, with 81% as singletons. About this clone itself: Its matching antigen is unknown.

Sequenced material: blood, taken from a patient whose treatment included radiotherapy and nephrectomy. This receptor was taken from a man between 50 and 59 years old with renal cell carcinoma. The chain links TRBV6-6 to TRBJ1-2; D call uncertain. CDR3 amino acids: CASSYSAAAVYGYTF. CDR3 coding DNA: TGTGCCAGCAGTTACTCGGCTGCGGCAGTCTATGGCTACACCTTC.